This T cell receptor beta chain was sequenced in a study of control samples from healthy donors and cancer patients. The data were produced by immunoSEQ multiplex PCR, yet TCRdb's version contains in-frame clones alone and is incomplete. This table holds more than 85,000 clones, about 89% found once. This TCR derives from a woman aged 45-65 years in good health. Input material: blood.

The CDR3 sequence is CASRSGTSGSLSEQFF. The CDR3, as DNA: TGTGCCAGCAGGTCTGGGACTAGCGGGAGTCTCTCTGAGCAGTTCTTC. The rearrangement links TRBV6-6 to TRBJ2-1, with 14 bases lining up with TRBD2. This CDR3 is built from 16 residues. J lost 9 bases, V lost 6 bases, and 10 bases had no gene match. The germline V gene has CDR1 MNHNY and CDR2 SVGAGI (reference sequence).